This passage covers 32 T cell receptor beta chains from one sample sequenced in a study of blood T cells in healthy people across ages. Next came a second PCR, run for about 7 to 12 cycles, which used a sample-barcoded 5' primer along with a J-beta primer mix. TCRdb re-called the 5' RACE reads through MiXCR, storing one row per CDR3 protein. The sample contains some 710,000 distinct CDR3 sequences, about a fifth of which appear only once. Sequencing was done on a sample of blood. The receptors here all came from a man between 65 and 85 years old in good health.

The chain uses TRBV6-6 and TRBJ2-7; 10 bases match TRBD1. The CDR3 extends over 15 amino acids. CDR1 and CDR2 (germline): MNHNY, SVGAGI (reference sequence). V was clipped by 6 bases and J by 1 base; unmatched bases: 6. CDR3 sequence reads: CASSYGQGESYEQYV. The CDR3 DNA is TGTGCCAGCAGCTACGGACAGGGGGAATCCTACGAGCAGTACGTC.

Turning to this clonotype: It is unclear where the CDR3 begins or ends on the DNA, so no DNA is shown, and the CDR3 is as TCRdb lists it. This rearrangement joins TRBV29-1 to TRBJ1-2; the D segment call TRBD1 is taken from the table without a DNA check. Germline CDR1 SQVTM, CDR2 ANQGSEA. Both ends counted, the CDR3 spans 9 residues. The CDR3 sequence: CSVGWGNIF.

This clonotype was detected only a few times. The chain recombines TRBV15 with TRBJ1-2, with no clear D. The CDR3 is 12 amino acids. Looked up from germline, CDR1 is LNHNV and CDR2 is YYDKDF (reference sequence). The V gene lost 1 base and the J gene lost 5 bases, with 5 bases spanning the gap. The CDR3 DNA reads TGTGCCACCAGCAGAGCGGGGTATGGCTACACCTTC. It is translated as CATSRAGYGYTF.

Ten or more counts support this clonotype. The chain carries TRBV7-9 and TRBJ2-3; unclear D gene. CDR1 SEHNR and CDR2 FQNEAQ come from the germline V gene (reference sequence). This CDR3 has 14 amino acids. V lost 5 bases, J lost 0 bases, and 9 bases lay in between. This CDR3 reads CASSPTVSTDTQYF. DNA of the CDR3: TGTGCCAGCAGCCCAACAGTTAGCACAGATACGCAGTATTTT.

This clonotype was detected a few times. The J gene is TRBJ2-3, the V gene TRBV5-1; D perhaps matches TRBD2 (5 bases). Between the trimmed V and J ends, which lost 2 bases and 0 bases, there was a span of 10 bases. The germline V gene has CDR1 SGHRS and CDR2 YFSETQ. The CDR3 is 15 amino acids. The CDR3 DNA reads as TGCGCCAGCAGCTTCGGACTTTTGAGCACAGATACGCAGTATTTT. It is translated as CASSFGLLSTDTQYF.

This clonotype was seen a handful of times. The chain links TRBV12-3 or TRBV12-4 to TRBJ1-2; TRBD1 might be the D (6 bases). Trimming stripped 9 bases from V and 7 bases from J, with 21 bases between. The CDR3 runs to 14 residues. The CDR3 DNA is TGTGCCAGTAGACCGACAGGTCGGCCCGGTGGCTACACCTTC. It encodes CASRPTGRPGGYTF.

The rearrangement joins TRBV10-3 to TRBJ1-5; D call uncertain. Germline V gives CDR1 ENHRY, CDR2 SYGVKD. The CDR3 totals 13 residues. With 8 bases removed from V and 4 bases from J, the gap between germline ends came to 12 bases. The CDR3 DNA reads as TGTGCCATCGGTCCTCATGAGAATCAGCCCCAGCATTTT. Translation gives CAIGPHENQPQHF.

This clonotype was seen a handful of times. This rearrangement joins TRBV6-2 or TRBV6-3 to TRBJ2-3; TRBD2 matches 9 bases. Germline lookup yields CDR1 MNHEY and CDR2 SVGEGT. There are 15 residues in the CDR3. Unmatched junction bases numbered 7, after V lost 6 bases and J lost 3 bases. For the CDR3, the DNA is TGTGCCAGCAGACGCCTAGCGGGGTTGACAGATACGCAGTATTTT. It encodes CASRRLAGLTDTQYF.

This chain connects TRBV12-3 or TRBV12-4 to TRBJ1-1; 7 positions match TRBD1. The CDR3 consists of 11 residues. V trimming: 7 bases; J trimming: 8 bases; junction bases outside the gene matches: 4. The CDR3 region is CASTLGQEAFF. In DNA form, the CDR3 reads TGTGCCAGCACCCTGGGACAGGAAGCTTTCTTT.

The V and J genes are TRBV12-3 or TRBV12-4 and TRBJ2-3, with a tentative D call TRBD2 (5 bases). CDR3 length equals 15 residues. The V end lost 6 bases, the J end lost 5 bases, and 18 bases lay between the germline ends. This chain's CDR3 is CASRAQLGLGDTQYF. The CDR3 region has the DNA TGTGCCAGCAGGGCTCAACTAGGTCTGGGAGATACGCAGTATTTT.

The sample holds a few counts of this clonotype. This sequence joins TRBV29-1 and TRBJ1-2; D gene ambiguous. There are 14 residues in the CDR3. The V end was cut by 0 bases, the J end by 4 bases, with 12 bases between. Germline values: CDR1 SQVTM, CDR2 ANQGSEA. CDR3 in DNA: TGCAGCGTTGAAGATCAGGTCACTGGCTATGGCTACACCTTC. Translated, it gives CSVEDQVTGYGYTF.

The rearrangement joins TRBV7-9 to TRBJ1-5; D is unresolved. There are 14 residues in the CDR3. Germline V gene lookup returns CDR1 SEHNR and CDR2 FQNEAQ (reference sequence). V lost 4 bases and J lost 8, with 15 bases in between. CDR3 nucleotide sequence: TGTGCCAGCAGCTCCGCGGGTCAGAAGGAGCCCCAGCATTTT. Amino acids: CASSSAGQKEPQHF.

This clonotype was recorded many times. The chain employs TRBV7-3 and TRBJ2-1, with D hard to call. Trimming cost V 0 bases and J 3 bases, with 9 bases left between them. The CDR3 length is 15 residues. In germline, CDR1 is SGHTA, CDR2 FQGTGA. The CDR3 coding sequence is TGTGCCAGCAGCTTAACCCCTTCACTCTACAATGAGCAGTTCTTC. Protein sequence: CASSLTPSLYNEQFF.

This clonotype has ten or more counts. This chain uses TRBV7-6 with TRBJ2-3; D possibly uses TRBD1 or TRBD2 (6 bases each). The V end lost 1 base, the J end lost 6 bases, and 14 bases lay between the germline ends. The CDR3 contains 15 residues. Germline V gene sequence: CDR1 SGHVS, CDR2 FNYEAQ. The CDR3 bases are TGTGCCAGCAGCTTAGAGACTAGGGGGTTGGATACGCAGTATTTT. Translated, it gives CASSLETRGLDTQYF.

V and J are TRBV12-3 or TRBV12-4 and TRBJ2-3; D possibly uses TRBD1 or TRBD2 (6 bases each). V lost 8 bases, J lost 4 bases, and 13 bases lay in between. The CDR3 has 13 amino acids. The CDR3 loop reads CASGGQKADTQYF. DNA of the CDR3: TGTGCCAGCGGGGGGCAGAAAGCAGATACGCAGTATTTT.

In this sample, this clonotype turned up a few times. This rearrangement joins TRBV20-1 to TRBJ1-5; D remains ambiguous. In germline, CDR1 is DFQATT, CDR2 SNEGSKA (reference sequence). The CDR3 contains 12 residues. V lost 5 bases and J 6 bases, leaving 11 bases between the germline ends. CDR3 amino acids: CSARLPTQPQHF. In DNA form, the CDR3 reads TGCAGTGCTCGCCTTCCAACTCAGCCCCAGCATTTT.

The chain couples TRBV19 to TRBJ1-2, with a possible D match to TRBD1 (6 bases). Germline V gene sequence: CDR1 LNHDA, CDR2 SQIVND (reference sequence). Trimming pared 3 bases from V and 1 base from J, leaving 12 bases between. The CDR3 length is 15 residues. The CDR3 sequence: CASSIGQSLNYGYTF. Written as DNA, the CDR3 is TGTGCCAGTAGTATTGGACAGAGTCTTAACTATGGCTACACCTTC. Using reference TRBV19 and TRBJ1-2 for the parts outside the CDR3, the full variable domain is DGGITQSPKYLFRKEGQNVTLSCEQNLNHDAMYWYRQDPGQGLRLIYYSQIVNDFQKGDIAEGYSVSREKKESFPLTVTSAQKNPTAFYLCASSIGQSLNYGYTFGSGTRLTVV.

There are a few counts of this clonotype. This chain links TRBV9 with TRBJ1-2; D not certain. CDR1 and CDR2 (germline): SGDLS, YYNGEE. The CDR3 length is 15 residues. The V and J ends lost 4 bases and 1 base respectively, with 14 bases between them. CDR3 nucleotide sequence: TGTGCCAGCAGCCCCAGTGGAAGGCGTAACTATGGCTACACCTTC. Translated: CASSPSGRRNYGYTF.

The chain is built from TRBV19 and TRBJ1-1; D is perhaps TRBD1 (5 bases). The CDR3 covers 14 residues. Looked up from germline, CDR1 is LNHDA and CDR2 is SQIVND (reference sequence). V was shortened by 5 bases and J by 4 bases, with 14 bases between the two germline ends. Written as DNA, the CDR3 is TGTGCCAGTAGTGAAGGGGCCCTTCTCACTGAAGCTTTCTTT. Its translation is CASSEGALLTEAFF. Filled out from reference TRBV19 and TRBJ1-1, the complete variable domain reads DGGITQSPKYLFRKEGQNVTLSCEQNLNHDAMYWYRQDPGQGLRLIYYSQIVNDFQKGDIAEGYSVSREKKESFPLTVTSAQKNPTAFYLCASSEGALLTEAFFGQGTRLTVV.

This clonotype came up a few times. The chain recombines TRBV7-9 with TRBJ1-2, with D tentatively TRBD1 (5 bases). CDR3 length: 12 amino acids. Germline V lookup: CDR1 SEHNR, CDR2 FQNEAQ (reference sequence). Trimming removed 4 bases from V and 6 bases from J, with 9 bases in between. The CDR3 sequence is CASSSTENGYTF. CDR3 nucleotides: TGTGCCAGCAGCTCGACAGAAAATGGCTACACCTTC.

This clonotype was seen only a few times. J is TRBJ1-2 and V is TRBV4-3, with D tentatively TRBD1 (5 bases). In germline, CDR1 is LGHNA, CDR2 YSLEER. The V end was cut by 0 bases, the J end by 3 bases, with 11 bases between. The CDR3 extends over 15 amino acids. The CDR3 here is CASSQEGGTYYGYTF. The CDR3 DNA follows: TGCGCCAGCAGCCAAGAGGGTGGGACCTACTATGGCTACACCTTC.

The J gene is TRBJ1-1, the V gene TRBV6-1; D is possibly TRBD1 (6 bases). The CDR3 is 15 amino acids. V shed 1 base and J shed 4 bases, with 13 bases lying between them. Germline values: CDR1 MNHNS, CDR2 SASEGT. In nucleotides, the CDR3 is TGTGCCAGCAGTGAAGTGCAGGGGAGGATCACTGAAGCTTTCTTT. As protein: CASSEVQGRITEAFF.

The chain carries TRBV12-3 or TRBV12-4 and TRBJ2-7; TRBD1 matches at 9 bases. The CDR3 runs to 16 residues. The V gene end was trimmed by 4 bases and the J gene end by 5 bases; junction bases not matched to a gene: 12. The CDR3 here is CASSSRRDRERNEQYF. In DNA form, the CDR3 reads TGTGCCAGCAGTTCCAGGCGGGACAGGGAAAGAAACGAGCAGTACTTC.

The CDR3, as DNA: TGCGCCAGCAGCTCGAAAAAAACACCGAACACTGAAGCTTTCTTT. Amino acid sequence: CASSSKKTPNTEAFF. The chain uses TRBV5-1 and TRBJ1-1; no clear D. The germline CDR1 and CDR2 sequences are SGHRS and YFSETQ. V was clipped by 3 bases and J by 1 base, with 13 bases between them. The CDR3 covers 15 residues. Full variable domain (missing parts from reference TRBV5-1 and TRBJ1-1): KAGVTQTPRYLIKTRGQQVTLSCSPISGHRSVSWYQQTPGQGLQFLFEYFSETQRNKGNFPGRFSGRQFSNSRSEMNVSTLELGDSALYLCASSSKKTPNTEAFFGQGTRLTVV.

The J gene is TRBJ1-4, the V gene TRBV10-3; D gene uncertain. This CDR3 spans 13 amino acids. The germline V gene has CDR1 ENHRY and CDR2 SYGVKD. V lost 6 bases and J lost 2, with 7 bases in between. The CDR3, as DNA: TGTGCCATCAGCGGCACTACTAATGAAAAACTGTTTTTT. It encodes CAISGTTNEKLFF.

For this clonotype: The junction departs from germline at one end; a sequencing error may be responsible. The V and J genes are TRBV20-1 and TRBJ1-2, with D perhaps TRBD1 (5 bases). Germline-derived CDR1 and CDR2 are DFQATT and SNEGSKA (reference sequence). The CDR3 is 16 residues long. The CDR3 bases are TGCAGTGCTAGAAAGATCCTGGTAGGGTCGAAATGGGGCTACGCCTTC. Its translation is CSARKILVGSKWGYAF.

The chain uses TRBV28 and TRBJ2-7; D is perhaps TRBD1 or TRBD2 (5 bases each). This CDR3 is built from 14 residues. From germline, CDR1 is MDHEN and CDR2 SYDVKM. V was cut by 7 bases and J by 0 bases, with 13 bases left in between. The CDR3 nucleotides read TGTGCCAGCACCGACGCAGGGAGCTCCTACGAGCAGTACGTC. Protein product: CASTDAGSSYEQYV.

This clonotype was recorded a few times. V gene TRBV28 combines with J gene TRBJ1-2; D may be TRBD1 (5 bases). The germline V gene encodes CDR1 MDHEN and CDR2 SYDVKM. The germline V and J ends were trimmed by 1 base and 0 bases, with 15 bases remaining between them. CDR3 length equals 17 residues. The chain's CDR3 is CASSLSRGLLANYGYTF. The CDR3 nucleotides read TGTGCCAGCAGTTTATCCCGGGGACTCCTAGCTAACTATGGCTACACCTTC.

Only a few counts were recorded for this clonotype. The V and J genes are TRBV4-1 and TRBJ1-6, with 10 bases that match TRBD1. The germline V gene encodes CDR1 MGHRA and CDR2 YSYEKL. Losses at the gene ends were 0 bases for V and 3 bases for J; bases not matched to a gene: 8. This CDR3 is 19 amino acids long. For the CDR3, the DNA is TGCGCCAGCAGCCAAGAACCGGACAGGGGGAATTACTATAATTCACCCCTCCACTTT. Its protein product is CASSQEPDRGNYYNSPLHF.

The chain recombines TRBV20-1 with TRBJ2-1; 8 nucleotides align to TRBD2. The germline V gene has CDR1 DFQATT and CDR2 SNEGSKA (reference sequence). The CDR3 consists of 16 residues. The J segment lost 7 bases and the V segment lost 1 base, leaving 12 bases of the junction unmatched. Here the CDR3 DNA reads TGCAGTGCTAGAGCCCTCTCGGGGACTAGAACGAATGAGCAGTTCTTC. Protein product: CSARALSGTRTNEQFF.

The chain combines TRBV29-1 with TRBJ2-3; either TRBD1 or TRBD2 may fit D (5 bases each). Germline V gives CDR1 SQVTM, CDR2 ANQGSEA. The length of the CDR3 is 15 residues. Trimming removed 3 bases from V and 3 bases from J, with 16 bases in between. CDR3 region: CSVEGTQGGTDTQYF. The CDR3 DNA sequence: TGCAGCGTTGAGGGGACCCAAGGAGGTACAGATACGCAGTATTTT.

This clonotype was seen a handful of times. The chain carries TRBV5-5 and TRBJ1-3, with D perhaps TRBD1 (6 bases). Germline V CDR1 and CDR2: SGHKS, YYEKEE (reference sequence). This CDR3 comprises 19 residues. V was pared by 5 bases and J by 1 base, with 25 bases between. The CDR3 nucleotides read TGTGCCAGCAGTCACAAGCCGGGACAACTGAGTGAGTCTGGAAACACCATATATTTT. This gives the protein CASSHKPGQLSESGNTIYF.